Described below is a single T cell receptor (beta chain) sequence and its context. This entry belongs to a study of identifying expanded T cells in peripheral blood. Sequencing was performed with immunoSEQ multiplex PCR; in TCRdb, only in-frame clones are kept and a portion is missing. Here the sample spans nearly 60,000 clones, about nine tenths being singletons. V lost 0 bases, J lost 6 bases, and 13 bases lay in between. CDR3 length: 14 residues. CDR1 is SGHRS, CDR2 YFSETQ, per germline. This chain connects TRBV5-1 to TRBJ2-7; D remains unclear. Material for sequencing was blood. The receptor was derived from a person aged 18 to 75 in good health. This CDR3 is CASSLDLLDAEQYF. DNA of the CDR3: TGCGCCAGCAGCTTGGACCTCCTTGACGCCGAGCAGTACTTC.